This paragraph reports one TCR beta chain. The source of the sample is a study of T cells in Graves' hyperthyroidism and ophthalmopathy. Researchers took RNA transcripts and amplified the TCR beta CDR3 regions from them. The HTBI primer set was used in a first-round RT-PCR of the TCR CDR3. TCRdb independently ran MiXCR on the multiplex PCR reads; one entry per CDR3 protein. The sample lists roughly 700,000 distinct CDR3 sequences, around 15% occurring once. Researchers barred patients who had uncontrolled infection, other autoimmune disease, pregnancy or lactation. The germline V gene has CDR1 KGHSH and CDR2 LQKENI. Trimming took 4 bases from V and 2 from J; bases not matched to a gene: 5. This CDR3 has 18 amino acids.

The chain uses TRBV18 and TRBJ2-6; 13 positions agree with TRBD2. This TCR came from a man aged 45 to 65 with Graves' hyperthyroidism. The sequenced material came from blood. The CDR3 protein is CASSRWTSGSAGANVLTF. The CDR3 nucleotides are TGTGCCAGCTCACGGTGGACTAGCGGGAGCGCTGGGGCCAACGTCCTGACTTTC. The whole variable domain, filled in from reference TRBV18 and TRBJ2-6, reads NAGVMQNPRHLVRRRGQEARLRCSPMKGHSHVYWYRQLPEEGLKFMVYLQKENIIDESGMPKERFSAEFPKEGPSILRIQQVVRGDSAAYFCASSRWTSGSAGANVLTFGAGSRLTVL.